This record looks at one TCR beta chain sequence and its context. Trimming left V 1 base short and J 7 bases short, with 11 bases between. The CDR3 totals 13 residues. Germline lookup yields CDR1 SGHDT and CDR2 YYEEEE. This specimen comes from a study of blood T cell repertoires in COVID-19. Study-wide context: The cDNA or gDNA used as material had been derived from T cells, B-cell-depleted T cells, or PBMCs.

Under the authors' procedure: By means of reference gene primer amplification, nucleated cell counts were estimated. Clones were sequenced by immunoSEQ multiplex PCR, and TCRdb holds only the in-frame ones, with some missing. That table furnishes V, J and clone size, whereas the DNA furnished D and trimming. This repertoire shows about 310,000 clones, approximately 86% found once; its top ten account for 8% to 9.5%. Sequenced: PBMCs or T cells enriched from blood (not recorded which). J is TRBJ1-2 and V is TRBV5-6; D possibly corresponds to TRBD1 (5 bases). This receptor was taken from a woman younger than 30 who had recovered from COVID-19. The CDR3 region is CASSLTGVGGYTF. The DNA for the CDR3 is TGTGCCAGCAGCTTGACGGGGGTGGGTGGCTACACCTTC.